This T cell receptor beta chain derives from a study of graft-versus-host responses after intestinal transplantation. Overall study context: Multivisceral, liver-intestinal, or isolated intestinal transplants were performed in recipients. Study-wide findings and caveats: GvH clonotypes were identified within recipient marrow, with a subset emerging first in ileum or blood.

Germline V gives CDR1 SGHKS, CDR2 YYEKEE (reference sequence). This CDR3 has 13 residues. Trimming left V 5 bases short and J 9 bases short, with 12 bases between. This table comes from immunoSEQ multiplex PCR, and its TCRdb copy is limited to in-frame clones, with some not included. This table has 55,000 to 75,000 clones, approximately 80% appearing once. On this clone: Its target is unknown.

The receptor comes from a human donor who was the organ donor for an intestinal transplant. The chain carries TRBV5-5 and TRBJ1-6; D unresolved. The starting material was unstimulated CD4+ T cells sorted from spleen or lymph node cells, obtained before transplant. The CDR3 DNA is TGTGCCAGCAGTCAAACTCCGTCTTCACCCCTCCACTTT. The encoded protein is CASSQTPSSPLHF.